This TCR beta chain was identified in a study of T cells in localized non-small cell lung cancer. Sequencing used immunoSEQ multiplex PCR; TCRdb keeps in-frame clones, though not all of them. The sample consists of about 82,000 clones, around 80% of them appearing once. The V gene lost 6 bases and the J gene lost 0 bases, with 12 bases spanning the gap. The germline V gene encodes CDR1 SGHTA and CDR2 FQGNSA. This CDR3 has 14 residues. J is TRBJ2-7 and V is TRBV7-2; the D gene is possibly TRBD2 (6 bases). Here the sequenced sample was PBMCs, taken before any cancer treatment. This sequence originates from a man between 35 and 75 years old with stage II squamous cell lung carcinoma. The CDR3 is CASRRGGSSYEQYF. In DNA, the CDR3 is TGTGCCAGCAGAAGAGGAGGGAGCTCCTACGAGCAGTACTTC.